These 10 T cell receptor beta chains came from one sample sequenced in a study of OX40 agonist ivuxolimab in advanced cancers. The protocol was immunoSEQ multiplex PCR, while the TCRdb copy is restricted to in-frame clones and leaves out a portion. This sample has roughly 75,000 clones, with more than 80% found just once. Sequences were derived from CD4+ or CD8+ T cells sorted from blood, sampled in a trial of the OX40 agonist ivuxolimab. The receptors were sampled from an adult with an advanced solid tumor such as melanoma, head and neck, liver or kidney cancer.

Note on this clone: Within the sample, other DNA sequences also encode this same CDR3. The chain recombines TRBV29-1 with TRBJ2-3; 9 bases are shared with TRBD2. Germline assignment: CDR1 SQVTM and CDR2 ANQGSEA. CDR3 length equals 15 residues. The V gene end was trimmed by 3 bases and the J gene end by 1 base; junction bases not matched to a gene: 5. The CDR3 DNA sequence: TGCAGCGTTGAGGGAGCGGGGGGTGGCACAGATACGCAGTATTTT. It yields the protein CSVEGAGGGTDTQYF.

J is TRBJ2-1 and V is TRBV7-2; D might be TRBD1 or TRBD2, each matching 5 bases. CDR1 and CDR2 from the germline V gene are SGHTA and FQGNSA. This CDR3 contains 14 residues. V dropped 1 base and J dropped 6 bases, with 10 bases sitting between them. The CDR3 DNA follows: TGTGCCAGCAGCTTAGTGGGGGAAATCAATGAGCAGTTCTTC. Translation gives CASSLVGEINEQFF.

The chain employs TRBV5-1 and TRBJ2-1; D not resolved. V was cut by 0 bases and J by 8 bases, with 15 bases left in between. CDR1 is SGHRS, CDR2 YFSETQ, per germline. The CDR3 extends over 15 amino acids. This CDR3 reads CASSLVPGNVDEQFF. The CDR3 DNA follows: TGCGCCAGCAGCTTGGTTCCAGGAAATGTCGATGAGCAGTTCTTC. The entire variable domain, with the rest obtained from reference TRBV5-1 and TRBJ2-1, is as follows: KAGVTQTPRYLIKTRGQQVTLSCSPISGHRSVSWYQQTPGQGLQFLFEYFSETQRNKGNFPGRFSGRQFSNSRSEMNVSTLELGDSALYLCASSLVPGNVDEQFFGPGTRLTVL.

In nucleotides, the CDR3 is TGTGCCAGCAGCTGGGAAAACACTGAAGCTTTCTTT. Its translation is CASSWENTEAFF. The J gene is TRBJ1-1, the V gene TRBV7-9; D is uncertain. The CDR3 has 12 residues. V dropped 4 bases and J dropped 2 bases, with 5 bases sitting between them. Germline loops: CDR1 SEHNR, CDR2 FQNEAQ (reference sequence).

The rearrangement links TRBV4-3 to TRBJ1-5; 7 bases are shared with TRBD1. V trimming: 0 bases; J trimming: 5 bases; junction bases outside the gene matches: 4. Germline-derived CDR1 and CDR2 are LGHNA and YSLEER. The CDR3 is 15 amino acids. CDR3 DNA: TGCGCCAGCAGCCAAGAGTTCGACAGGGATCAGCCCCAGCATTTT. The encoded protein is CASSQEFDRDQPQHF.

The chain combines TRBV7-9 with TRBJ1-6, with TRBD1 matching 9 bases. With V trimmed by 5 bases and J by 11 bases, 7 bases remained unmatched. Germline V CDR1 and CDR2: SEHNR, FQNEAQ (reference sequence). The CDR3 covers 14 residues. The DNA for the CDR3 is TGTGCCAGCAGCCCGGGACAGGGAACTACACCCCTCCACTTT. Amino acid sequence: CASSPGQGTTPLHF.

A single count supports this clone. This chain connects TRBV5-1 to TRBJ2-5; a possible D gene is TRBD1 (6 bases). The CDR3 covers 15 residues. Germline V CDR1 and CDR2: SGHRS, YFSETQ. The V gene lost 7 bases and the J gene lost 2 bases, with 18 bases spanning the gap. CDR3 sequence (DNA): TGCGCCAGCGCACGCCAGGGGAGATATCAAGAGACCCAGTACTTC. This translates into CASARQGRYQETQYF. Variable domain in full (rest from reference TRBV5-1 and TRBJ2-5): KAGVTQTPRYLIKTRGQQVTLSCSPISGHRSVSWYQQTPGQGLQFLFEYFSETQRNKGNFPGRFSGRQFSNSRSEMNVSTLELGDSALYLCASARQGRYQETQYFGPGTRLLVL.

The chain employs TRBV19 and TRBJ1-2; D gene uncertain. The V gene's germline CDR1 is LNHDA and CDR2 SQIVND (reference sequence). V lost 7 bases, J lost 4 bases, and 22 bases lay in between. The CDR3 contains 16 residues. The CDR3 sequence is CASNLGSQDPIYGYTF. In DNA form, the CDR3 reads TGTGCCAGTAATCTCGGAAGTCAAGACCCCATCTATGGCTACACCTTC.

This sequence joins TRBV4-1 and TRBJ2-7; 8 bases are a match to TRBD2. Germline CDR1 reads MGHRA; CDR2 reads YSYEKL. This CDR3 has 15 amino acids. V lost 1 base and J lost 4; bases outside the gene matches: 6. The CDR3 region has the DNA TGCGCCAGCAGCCAAGGGCGGGGACTAGGTTACGAGCAGTACTTC. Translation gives CASSQGRGLGYEQYF.

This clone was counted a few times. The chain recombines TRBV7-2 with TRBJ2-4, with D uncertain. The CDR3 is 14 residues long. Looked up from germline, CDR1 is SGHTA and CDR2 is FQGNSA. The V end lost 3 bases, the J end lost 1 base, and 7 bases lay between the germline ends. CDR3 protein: CASSLVEAKNIQYF. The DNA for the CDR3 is TGTGCCAGCAGCTTGGTCGAGGCCAAAAACATTCAGTACTTC.